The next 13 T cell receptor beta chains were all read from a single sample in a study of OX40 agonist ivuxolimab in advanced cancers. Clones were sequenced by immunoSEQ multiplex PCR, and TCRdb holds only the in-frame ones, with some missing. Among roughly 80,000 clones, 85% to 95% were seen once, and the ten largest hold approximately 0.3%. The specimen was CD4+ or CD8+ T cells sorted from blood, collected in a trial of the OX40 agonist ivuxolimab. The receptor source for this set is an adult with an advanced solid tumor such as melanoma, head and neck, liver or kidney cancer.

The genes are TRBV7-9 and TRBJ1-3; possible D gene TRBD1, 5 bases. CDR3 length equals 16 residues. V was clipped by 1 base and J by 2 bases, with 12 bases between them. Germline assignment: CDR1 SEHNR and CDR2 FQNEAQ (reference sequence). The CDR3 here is CASSLGVGPPGNTIYF. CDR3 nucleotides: TGTGCCAGCAGCTTAGGGGTGGGACCTCCTGGAAACACCATATATTTT.

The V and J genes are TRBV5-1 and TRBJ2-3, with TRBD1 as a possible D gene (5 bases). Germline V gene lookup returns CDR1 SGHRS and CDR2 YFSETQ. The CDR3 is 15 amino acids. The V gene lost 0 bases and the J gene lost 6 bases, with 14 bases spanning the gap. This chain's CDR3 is CASSLADSERDTQYF. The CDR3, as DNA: TGCGCCAGCAGCTTGGCCGACAGTGAAAGGGATACGCAGTATTTT.

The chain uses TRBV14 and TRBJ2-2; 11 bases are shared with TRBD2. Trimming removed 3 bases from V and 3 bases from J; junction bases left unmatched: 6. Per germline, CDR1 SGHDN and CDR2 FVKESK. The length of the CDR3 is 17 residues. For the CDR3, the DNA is TGTGCCAGCAGCCAGCGTAGCGGGAGGGCGGACACCGGGGAGCTGTTTTTT. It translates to CASSQRSGRADTGELFF.

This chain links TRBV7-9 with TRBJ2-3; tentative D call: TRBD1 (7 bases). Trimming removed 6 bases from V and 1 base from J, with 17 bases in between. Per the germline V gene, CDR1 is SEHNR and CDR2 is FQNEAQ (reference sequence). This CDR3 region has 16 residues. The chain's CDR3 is CASRSLGGGGTDTQYF. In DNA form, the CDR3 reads TGTGCCAGCAGATCGCTTGGAGGGGGCGGCACAGATACGCAGTATTTT.

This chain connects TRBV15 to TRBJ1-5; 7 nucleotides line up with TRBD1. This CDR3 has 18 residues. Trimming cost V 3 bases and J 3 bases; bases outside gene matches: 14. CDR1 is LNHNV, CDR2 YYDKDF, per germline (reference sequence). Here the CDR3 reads CATSSGGQSPWVNQPQHF. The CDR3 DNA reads TGTGCCACCAGCAGTGGGGGACAGTCCCCTTGGGTCAATCAGCCCCAGCATTTT.

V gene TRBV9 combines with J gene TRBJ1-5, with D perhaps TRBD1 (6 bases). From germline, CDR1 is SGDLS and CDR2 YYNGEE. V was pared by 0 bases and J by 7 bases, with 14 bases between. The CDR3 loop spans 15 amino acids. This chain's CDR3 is CASSVGTGIMQPQHF. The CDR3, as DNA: TGTGCCAGCAGCGTAGGAACAGGGATCATGCAGCCCCAGCATTTT.

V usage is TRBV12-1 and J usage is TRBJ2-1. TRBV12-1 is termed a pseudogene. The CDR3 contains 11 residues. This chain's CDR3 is CASTDGNEQFF. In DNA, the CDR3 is TGTGCCAGCACAGACGGCAATGAGCAGTTCTTC.

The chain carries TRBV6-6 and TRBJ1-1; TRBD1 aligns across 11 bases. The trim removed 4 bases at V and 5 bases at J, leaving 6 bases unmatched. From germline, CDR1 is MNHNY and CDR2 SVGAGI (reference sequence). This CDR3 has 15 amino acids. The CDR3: CASSWRDRGKTEAFF. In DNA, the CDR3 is TGTGCCAGCAGTTGGAGGGACAGGGGGAAGACTGAAGCTTTCTTT.

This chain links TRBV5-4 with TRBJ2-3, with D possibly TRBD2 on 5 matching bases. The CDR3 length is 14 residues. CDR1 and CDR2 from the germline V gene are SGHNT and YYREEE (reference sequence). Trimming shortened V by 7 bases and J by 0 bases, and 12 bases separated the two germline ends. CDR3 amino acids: CASAGGGSTDTQYF. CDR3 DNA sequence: TGTGCCAGCGCGGGCGGCGGTAGCACAGATACGCAGTATTTT.

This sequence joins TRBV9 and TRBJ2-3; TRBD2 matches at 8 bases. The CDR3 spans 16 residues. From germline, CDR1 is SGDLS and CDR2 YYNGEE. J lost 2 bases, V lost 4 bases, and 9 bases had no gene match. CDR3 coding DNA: TGTGCCAGCAGCCCTGCGGGGGGTGGAACCACAGATACGCAGTATTTT. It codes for CASSPAGGGTTDTQYF.

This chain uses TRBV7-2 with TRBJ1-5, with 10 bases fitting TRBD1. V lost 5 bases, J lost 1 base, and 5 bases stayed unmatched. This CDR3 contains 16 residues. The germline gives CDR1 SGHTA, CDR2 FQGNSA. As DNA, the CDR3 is TGTGCCAGCAGCCCCGGGACAGGGGTCAGCAATCAGCCCCAGCATTTT. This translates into CASSPGTGVSNQPQHF.

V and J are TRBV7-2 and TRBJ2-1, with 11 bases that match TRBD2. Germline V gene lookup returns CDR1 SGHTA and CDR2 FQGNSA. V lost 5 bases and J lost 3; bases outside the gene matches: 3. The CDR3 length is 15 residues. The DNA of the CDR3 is TGTGCCAGCAGCGTTAGCGGGGGGGTCTACAATGAGCAGTTCTTC. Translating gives CASSVSGGVYNEQFF.

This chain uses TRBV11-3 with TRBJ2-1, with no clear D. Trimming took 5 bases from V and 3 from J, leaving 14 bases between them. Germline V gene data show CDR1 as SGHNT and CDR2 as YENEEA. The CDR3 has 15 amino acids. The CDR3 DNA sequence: TGTGCCAGCAGCCCTTCTTCGGAAATCTACAATGAGCAGTTCTTC. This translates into CASSPSSEIYNEQFF. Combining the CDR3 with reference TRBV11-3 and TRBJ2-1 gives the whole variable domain EAGVVQSPRYKIIEKKQPVAFWCNPISGHNTLYWYLQNLGQGPELLIRYENEEAVDDSQLPKDRFSAERLKGVDSTLKIQPAELGDSAVYLCASSPSSEIYNEQFFGPGTRLTVL.